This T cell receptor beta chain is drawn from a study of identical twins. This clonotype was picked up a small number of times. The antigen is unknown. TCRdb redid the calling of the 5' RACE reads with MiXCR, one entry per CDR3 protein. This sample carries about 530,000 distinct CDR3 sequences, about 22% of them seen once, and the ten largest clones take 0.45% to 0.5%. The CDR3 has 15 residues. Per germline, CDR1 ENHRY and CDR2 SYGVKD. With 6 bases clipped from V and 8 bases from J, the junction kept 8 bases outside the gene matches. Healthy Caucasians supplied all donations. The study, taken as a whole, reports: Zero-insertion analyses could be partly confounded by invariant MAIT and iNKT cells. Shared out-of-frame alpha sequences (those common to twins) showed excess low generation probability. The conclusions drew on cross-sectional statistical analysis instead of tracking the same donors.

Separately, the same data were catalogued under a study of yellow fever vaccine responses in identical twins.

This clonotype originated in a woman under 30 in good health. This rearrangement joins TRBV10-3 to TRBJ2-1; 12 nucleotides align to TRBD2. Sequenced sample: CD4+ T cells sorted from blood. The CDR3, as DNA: TGTGCCATCAGCGCCGGGACTAGCGGGTCCCATGAGCAGTTCTTC. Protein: CAISAGTSGSHEQFF.